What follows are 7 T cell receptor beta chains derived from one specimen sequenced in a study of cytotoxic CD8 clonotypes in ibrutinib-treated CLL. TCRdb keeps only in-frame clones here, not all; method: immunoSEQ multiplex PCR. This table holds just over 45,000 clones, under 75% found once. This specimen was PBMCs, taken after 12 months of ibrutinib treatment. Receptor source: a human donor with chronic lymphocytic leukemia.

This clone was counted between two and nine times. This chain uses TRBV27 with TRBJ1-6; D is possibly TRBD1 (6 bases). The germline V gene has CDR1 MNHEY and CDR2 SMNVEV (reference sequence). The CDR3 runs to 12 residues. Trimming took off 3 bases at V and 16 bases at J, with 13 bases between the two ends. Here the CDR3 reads CASSFEGGLLHF. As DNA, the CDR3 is TGTGCCAGCAGTTTTGAGGGGGGCCTGCTCCACTTT.

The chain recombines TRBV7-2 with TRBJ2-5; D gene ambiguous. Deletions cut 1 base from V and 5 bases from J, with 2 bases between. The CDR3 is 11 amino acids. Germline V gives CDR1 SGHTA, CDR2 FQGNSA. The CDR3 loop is CASSLVETQYF. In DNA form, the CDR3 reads TGTGCCAGCAGCTTAGTTGAGACCCAGTACTTC.

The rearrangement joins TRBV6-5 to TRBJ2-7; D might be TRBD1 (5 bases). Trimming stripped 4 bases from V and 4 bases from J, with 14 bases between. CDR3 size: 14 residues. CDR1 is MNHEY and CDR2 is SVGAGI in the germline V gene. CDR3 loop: CASSSSMDNYEQYF. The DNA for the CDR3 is TGTGCCAGCAGTTCCTCTATGGACAATTACGAGCAGTACTTC.

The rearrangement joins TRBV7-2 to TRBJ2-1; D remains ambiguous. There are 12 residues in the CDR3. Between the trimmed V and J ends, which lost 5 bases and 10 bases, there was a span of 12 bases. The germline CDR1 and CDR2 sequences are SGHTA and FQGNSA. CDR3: CASSTQGFEQFF. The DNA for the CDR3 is TGTGCCAGCAGCACGCAAGGGTTCGAGCAGTTCTTC.

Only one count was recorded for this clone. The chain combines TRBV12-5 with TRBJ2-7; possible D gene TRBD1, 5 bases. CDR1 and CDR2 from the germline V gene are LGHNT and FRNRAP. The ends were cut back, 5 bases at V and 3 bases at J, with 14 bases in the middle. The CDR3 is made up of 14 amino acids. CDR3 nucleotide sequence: TGTGCTAGTGGTAGCGACAGAAAAGGCTACGAGCAGTACTTC. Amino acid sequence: CASGSDRKGYEQYF.

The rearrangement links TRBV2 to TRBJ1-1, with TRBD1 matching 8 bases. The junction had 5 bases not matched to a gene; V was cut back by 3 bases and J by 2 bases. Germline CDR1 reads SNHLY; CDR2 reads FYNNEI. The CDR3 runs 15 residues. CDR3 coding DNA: TGTGCCAGCAGTGAGGGACAGGCTGGAAACACTGAAGCTTTCTTT. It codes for CASSEGQAGNTEAFF.

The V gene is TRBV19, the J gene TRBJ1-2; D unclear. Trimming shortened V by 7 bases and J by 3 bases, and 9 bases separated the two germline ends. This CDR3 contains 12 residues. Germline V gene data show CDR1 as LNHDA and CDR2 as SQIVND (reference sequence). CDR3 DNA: TGTGCCAGTAACCACGATGACTATGGCTACACCTTC. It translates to CASNHDDYGYTF.